This T cell receptor (beta chain) was captured in a study of T cells after yellow fever vaccination. Overall study results and limits: CD4 and CD8 compartments shared a small share of clonotypes. Clones from primary vaccination mostly reappeared after the booster (around 96% CD4, just over 85% CD8). Bulk-population clonotypes that are abundant could appear as contaminants in FACS-sorted repertoires.

Remarks on this clonotype: Its target is not known.

A 5'RACE template-switching step, the method used to make TCR cDNA, added a universal primer site and UMIs. Each CDR3 protein is one row after TCRdb ran MiXCR on the 5' RACE reads. The sample has under 500,000 distinct CDR3 sequences; roughly a sixth are singletons. Between the trimmed V and J ends, which lost 4 bases and 0 bases, there was a span of 7 bases. The CDR3 has 15 residues. CDR1 and CDR2 (germline): SGHTA, FQGNSA. This rearrangement joins TRBV7-2 to TRBJ2-6, with D unclear. Sequencing used PBMCs, obtained before the yellow fever booster vaccination. The sequence was obtained from a man younger than 30 who received the YFV17D yellow fever vaccine. For the CDR3, the DNA is TGTGCCAGCAGCTCCTACAGCTCTGGGGCCAACGTCCTGACTTTC. This sequence encodes CASSSYSSGANVLTF.